This T cell receptor beta chain was obtained from a study of CDR3 diversity in severe acne. TCRdb processed the PCR reads anew with MiXCR; each CDR3 protein has one entry. The repertoire holds approximately 97,000 distinct CDR3 sequences, with under 60% as singletons. This clonotype was seen just once. The J segment lost 5 bases and the V segment lost 2 bases, leaving 2 bases of the junction unmatched. The CDR3 sequence is 15 residues long. In germline, CDR1 is DFQATT, CDR2 SNEGSKA (reference sequence). The sample comprised blood. J is TRBJ2-3 and V is TRBV20-1, with 15 nucleotides matching TRBD2. The receptor's source is a male donor with acne. The CDR3 is CSARSGLAGGDTQYF. CDR3 nucleotide sequence: TGCAGTGCTAGATCGGGACTAGCGGGGGGAGATACGCAGTATTTT.